The rows below give T cell receptor beta chains drawn from one sample of a study of blood T cell repertoires in COVID-19. Some clones are missing from TCRdb's copy, which holds only in-frame ones; the method was immunoSEQ multiplex PCR. In the table there are some 87,000 clones, over 70% of which are singletons. Sequencing was done on a sample of peripheral blood. The receptors shown here come from a human donor in a cohort sampled during active COVID-19. The CDR3 runs from the conserved cysteine through the conserved F or W. A D gene is named only where the DNA matches it firmly. Expanded clones get a size class; other rows say once, few or many, or leave the size out.

j_gene,v_gene,d_gene,abundance,CDR3aa,CDR3nt
TRBJ1-1,TRBV5-1,-,-,CASRRGFTEAFF,TGCGCCAGCAGGCGAGGGTTCACTGAAGCTTTCTTT
TRBJ2-5,TRBV9,TRBD2,-,CASSGLPGLADQETQYF,TGTGCCAGCAGCGGCCTACCGGGACTAGCGGACCAAGAGACCCAGTACTTC
TRBJ2-3,TRBV4-2,TRBD2,-,CASSQDLTSGLTDTQYF,TGTGCCAGCAGCCAAGATCTTACTAGCGGGCTCACAGATACGCAGTATTTT
TRBJ2-7,TRBV7-3,TRBD1,once,CASSLTGQGALEQYF,TGTGCCAGCAGCTTAACGGGACAGGGGGCCTTAGAGCAGTACTTC
TRBJ2-7,TRBV28,-,once,CASSLPGHPEYF,TGTGCCAGCAGTCTGCCGGGACACCCCGAGTACTTC
TRBJ2-5,TRBV2,-,-,CASSAGTPGQGTQYF,TGTGCCAGCAGTGCGGGGACTCCTGGGCAAGGGACCCAGTACTTC
TRBJ2-1,TRBV3-1/TRBV3-2,-,-,CASSHSRHEQFF,TGTGCCAGCAGCCACTCGCGGCATGAGCAGTTCTTC
TRBJ2-6,TRBV6-5,-,-,CASSTIVSGANVLTF,TGTGCCAGCAGTACTATCGTCTCTGGGGCCAACGTCCTGACTTTC
TRBJ1-6,TRBV10-3,-,few,CAISDFFFGQRNWEGKPDNSPLHF,TGTGCCATCAGTGATTTTTTTTTCGGACAGCGGAATTGGGAGGGGAAGCCCGATAATTCACCCCTCCACTTT
TRBJ2-3,TRBV6-2/TRBV6-3,-,-,CASSFVTEGTDTQYF,TGTGCCAGCAGTTTCGTGACGGAGGGGACAGATACGCAGTATTTT
TRBJ2-7,TRBV28,TRBD1,-,CASRDRGGRDEQYF,TGTGCCAGCAGGGACAGGGGGGGAAGGGACGAGCAGTACTTC
TRBJ1-4,TRBV6-5,TRBD1,-,CACTGANAEKLFF,TGTGCCTGCACAGGGGCGAATGCGGAAAAACTGTTTTTT
TRBJ2-5,TRBV15,TRBD2,-,CATSILAGGFQETQYF,TGTGCCACCAGCATTCTAGCGGGAGGTTTTCAAGAGACCCAGTACTTC
TRBJ2-7,TRBV6-5,-,-,CASSYDTRSYEQYF,TGTGCCAGCAGTTACGACACTAGATCCTACGAGCAGTACTTC
TRBJ1-4,TRBV2,-,-,CASSHRADDEKLFF,TGTGCCAGCAGTCACAGGGCAGATGATGAAAAACTGTTTTTT
TRBJ1-5,TRBV2,-,-,CASMGPGGQPQHF,TGTGCCAGCATGGGCCCCGGGGGGCAGCCCCAGCATTTT
TRBJ1-1,TRBV11-2,TRBD1,-,CASSLFSGTGVGVNTEAFF,TGTGCCAGCAGCTTATTCTCCGGGACAGGGGTCGGTGTGAACACTGAAGCTTTCTTT
TRBJ1-1,TRBV9,TRBD1,-,CASSASRGPISNTEAFF,TGTGCCAGCAGCGCGAGCAGGGGGCCCATATCGAACACTGAAGCTTTCTTT
TRBJ2-7,TRBV5-4,TRBD1,-,CASSLGTGVSYEQYF,TGTGCCAGCAGCTTGGGGACAGGGGTTTCCTACGAGCAGTACTTC
TRBJ1-1,TRBV6-6,TRBD1,-,CASRSGTGAEGTEAFF,TGTGCCAGCAGGTCCGGGACAGGGGCCGAGGGGACTGAAGCTTTCTTT
TRBJ2-3,TRBV9,TRBD2,-,CASSSSGTSGTDTQYF,TGTGCCAGCAGCTCGTCCGGGACTAGCGGAACAGATACGCAGTATTTT
TRBJ2-2,TRBV9,-,-,CASSVAGLWNTGELFF,TGTGCCAGCAGCGTAGCGGGACTCTGGAACACCGGGGAGCTGTTTTTT
TRBJ2-5,TRBV9,TRBD2,-,CASSRIIAGGQETQYF,TGTGCCAGCAGCAGAATCATAGCGGGAGGGCAAGAGACCCAGTACTTC
TRBJ2-1,TRBV24-1,-,-,CATSDLQGRNEQFF,TGTGCCACCAGTGATTTACAGGGACGCAATGAGCAGTTCTTC
TRBJ2-7,TRBV27,TRBD2,few,CASRSWSGLAAEQYF,TGTGCCAGCAGGTCCTGGTCGGGACTAGCCGCCGAGCAGTACTTC
TRBJ1-1,TRBV4-2,TRBD1,-,CASSLRDSMNTEAFF,TGTGCCAGCAGTCTCCGGGACAGTATGAACACTGAAGCTTTCTTT
TRBJ1-2,TRBV27,-,-,CASSPVGGPPGYTF,TGTGCCAGCAGTCCGGTCGGGGGTCCCCCCGGCTACACCTTC
TRBJ1-6,TRBV2,-,few,CASSGRSSYNSPLHF,TGTGCCAGCAGTGGGCGGAGCTCCTATAATTCACCCCTCCACTTT
TRBJ2-2,TRBV4-3,-,-,CASSRSPVNTGELFF,TGCGCCAGCAGCCGGTCGCCGGTGAACACCGGGGAGCTGTTTTTT
TRBJ2-5,TRBV6-5,TRBD2,-,CASSPSGGVQETQYF,TGTGCCAGCAGTCCTAGCGGGGGGGTTCAAGAGACCCAGTACTTC
TRBJ1-2,TRBV5-1,-,-,CASSLVPTGYGYTF,TGCGCCAGCAGCTTGGTCCCGACGGGCTATGGCTACACCTTC
TRBJ1-5,TRBV6-2/TRBV6-3,-,-,CASSYSEVWEPQHF,TGTGCCAGCAGTTACTCAGAGGTTTGGGAGCCCCAGCATTTT
TRBJ1-2,TRBV3-1/TRBV3-2,-,-,CASSPGLDYGYTF,TGTGCCAGCAGCCCCGGGTTGGACTATGGCTACACCTTC
TRBJ1-1,TRBV2,-,-,CASRAPPENEAFF,TGTGCCAGCAGGGCACCCCCCGAAAATGAAGCTTTCTTT
TRBJ2-7,TRBV27,-,-,CASSFGTLYEQYF,TGTGCCAGCAGTTTCGGGACTTTGTACGAGCAGTACTTC
TRBJ1-2,TRBV5-6,TRBD1,-,CASSLEGGQHNYGYTF,TGTGCCAGCAGCTTGGAGGGGGGACAGCACAACTATGGCTACACCTTC
TRBJ1-1,TRBV5-6,-,-,CASNGWTVNKNTEAFF,TGTGCCAGCAACGGATGGACAGTGAATAAGAACACTGAAGCTTTCTTT
TRBJ2-1,TRBV5-1,TRBD1,-,CASSLGGTGYEQFF,TGCGCCAGCAGCTTGGGTGGGACAGGATACGAGCAGTTCTTC
TRBJ2-1,TRBV18,TRBD2,-,CASSLLAGETNEQFF,TGTGCCAGCTCACTCCTAGCGGGAGAAACGAATGAGCAGTTCTTC
TRBJ2-5,TRBV5-1,TRBD2,-,CASSLAASGGETQYF,TGCGCCAGCAGCTTGGCCGCTAGCGGGGGGGAGACCCAGTACTTC
TRBJ1-1,TRBV6-6,-,-,CASNYREDTEAFF,TGTGCCAGCAACTACAGGGAAGACACTGAAGCTTTCTTT
TRBJ1-3,TRBV5-8,-,-,CASSFLRGSGNTIYF,TGTGCCAGCAGCTTCCTTCGGGGCTCTGGAAACACCATATATTTT
TRBJ2-1,TRBV5-1,TRBD2,-,CASSSGTSSHNEQFF,TGCGCCAGCAGCTCCGGGACTAGCAGTCACAATGAGCAGTTCTTC
TRBJ1-5,TRBV7-2,TRBD1,-,CASSWGQGAGQPQHF,TGTGCCAGCAGCTGGGGACAGGGGGCGGGTCAGCCCCAGCATTTT
TRBJ1-1,TRBV19,-,-,CASSRRGLTEAFF,TGTGCCAGTAGTAGGCGGGGTCTCACTGAAGCTTTCTTT
TRBJ1-4,TRBV2,TRBD1,many,CASTEDRIFEKLFF,TGTGCCAGCACCGAGGACAGGATTTTTGAAAAACTGTTTTTT
TRBJ1-2,TRBV11-2,TRBD1,-,CASSPGDRVYGYTF,TGTGCCAGCAGCCCCGGTGACAGGGTTTATGGCTACACCTTC
TRBJ2-7,TRBV7-9,-,once,CASSLTDAGLPYEQYF,TGTGCCAGCAGCTTGACTGATGCTGGACTACCCTACGAGCAGTACTTC
TRBJ1-3,TRBV19,-,once,CASSRAPGSGNTIYF,TGTGCCAGTAGTCGCGCCCCGGGCTCTGGAAACACCATATATTTT
TRBJ1-1,TRBV27,-,once,CASSFGRVGTEAFF,TGTGCCAGCAGTTTTGGCAGGGTGGGGACTGAAGCTTTCTTT
TRBJ2-2,TRBV5-6,-,-,CASNRQQSTLGELFF,TGTGCCAGCAATAGGCAACAGAGCACCCTCGGGGAGCTGTTTTTT
TRBJ2-2,TRBV7-9,TRBD1,once,CASSSYGTGETGELFF,TGTGCCAGCAGCTCCTACGGGACAGGGGAAACCGGGGAGCTGTTTTTT
TRBJ1-2,TRBV29-1,-,few,CSVGINRERYTF,TGCAGCGTGGGCATTAACAGGGAACGATACACCTTC
TRBJ2-7,TRBV6-2/TRBV6-3,-,-,CASSFSSYEQYF,TGTGCCAGCAGTTTCAGCTCCTACGAGCAGTACTTC
TRBJ1-2,TRBV18,-,few,CASSENRDISYYGYTF,TGTGCCAGCTCCGAAAACCGGGACATAAGTTACTATGGCTACACCTTC
TRBJ2-1,TRBV10-1,TRBD2,-,CASSESRTSGGNEQFF,TGCGCCAGCAGTGAGTCTCGGACTAGCGGGGGCAATGAGCAGTTCTTC
TRBJ1-1,TRBV12-5,-,-,CASVLREVGTEAFF,TGTGCTAGTGTTCTCAGGGAGGTGGGCACTGAAGCTTTCTTT
TRBJ2-1,TRBV10-3,-,-,CAISEGWGGNEQFF,TGTGCCATCAGTGAAGGTTGGGGAGGCAATGAGCAGTTCTTC
TRBJ2-2,TRBV19,TRBD2,-,CASSTLAGVITGELFF,TGTGCCAGTAGTACCCTAGCGGGGGTCATCACCGGGGAGCTGTTTTTT